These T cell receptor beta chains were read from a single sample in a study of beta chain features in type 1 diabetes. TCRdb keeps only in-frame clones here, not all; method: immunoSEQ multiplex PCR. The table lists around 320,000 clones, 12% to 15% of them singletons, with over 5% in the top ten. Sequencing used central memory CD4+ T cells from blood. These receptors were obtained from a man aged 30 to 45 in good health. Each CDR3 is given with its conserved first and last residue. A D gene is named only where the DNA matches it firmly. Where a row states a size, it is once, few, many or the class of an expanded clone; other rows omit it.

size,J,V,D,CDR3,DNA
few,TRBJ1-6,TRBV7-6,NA,CASSSGGLPLHF,TGTGCCAGCAGCTCCGGCGGTTTACCCCTCCACTTT
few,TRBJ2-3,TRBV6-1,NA,CAADPGTGITDTQYF,TGTGCCGCCGACCCGGGCACAGGTATCACAGATACGCAGTATTTT
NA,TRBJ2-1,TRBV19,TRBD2,CASSRVGTSGGGEQFF,TGTGCCAGTAGTCGGGTCGGGACTAGCGGGGGAGGCGAGCAGTTCTTC
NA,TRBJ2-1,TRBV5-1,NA,CASSSLGDTRNEQFF,TGCGCCAGCAGCTCGTTAGGTGACACGAGGAATGAGCAGTTCTTC
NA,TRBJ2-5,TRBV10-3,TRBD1,CAIRAGTGPQETQYF,TGTGCCATCAGAGCCGGGACAGGGCCACAAGAGACCCAGTACTTC
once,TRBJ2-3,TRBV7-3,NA,CASSSSALTDTQYF,TGTGCCAGCAGCTCCTCCGCCCTCACAGATACGCAGTATTTT
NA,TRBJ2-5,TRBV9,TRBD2,CASSVLAGGGQETQYF,TGTGCCAGCAGCGTACTAGCGGGGGGTGGACAAGAGACCCAGTACTTC
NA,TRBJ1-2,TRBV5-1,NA,CASSPGTVYGYTF,TGCGCCAGCAGCCCTGGGACGGTCTATGGCTACACCTTC
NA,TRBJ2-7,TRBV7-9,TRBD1,CASSPILGRGQGPYEQYF,TGTGCCAGCAGCCCCATCTTGGGGAGGGGACAGGGACCCTACGAGCAGTACTTC
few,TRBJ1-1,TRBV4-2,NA,CASSQDIGTEAFF,TGTGCCAGCAGCCAAGATATCGGCACTGAAGCTTTCTTT
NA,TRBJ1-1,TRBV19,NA,CASSIVGGRNTEAFF,TGTGCCAGTAGTATAGTCGGGGGTAGGAACACTGAAGCTTTCTTT
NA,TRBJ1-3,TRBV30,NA,CAWSDNRAEKGNTIYF,TGTGCCTGGAGTGATAACAGGGCAGAAAAAGGAAACACCATATATTTT
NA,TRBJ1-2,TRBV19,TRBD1,CASSTRQGANYGYTF,TGTGCCAGTAGTACCCGACAGGGAGCTAACTATGGCTACACCTTC
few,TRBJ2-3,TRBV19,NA,CASNPAGTSDTQYF,TGTGCCAGTAATCCCGCCGGGACTTCAGATACGCAGTATTTT
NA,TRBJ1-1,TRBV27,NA,CASSLIGRGHTEAFF,TGTGCCAGCAGTTTAATTGGCAGGGGTCACACTGAAGCTTTCTTT
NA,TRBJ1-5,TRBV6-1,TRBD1,CASSDPGQGANQPQHF,TGTGCCAGCAGTGACCCGGGACAGGGGGCGAATCAGCCCCAGCATTTT
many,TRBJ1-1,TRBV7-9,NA,CASSQGRNTEAFF,TGTGCCAGCAGTCAGGGGCGGAACACTGAAGCTTTCTTT
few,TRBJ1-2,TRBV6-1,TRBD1,CASSTRQGWDYGYTF,TGTGCCAGCAGTACTCGACAGGGGTGGGACTATGGCTACACCTTC
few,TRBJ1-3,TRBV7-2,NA,CASSSPTSGSSGNTIYF,TGTGCCAGCAGCTCCCCAACGAGCGGCAGCTCTGGAAACACCATATATTTT
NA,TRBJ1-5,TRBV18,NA,CASSPGRNNQPQHF,TGTGCCAGCTCACCAGGACGTAACAATCAGCCCCAGCATTTT
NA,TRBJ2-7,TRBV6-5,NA,CASLKDTHYEQYF,TGTGCCAGCCTAAAAGACACCCACTACGAGCAGTACTTC
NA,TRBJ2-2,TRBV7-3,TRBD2,CASSSAGGNTGELFF,TGTGCCAGCAGCTCAGCGGGAGGGAACACCGGGGAGCTGTTTTTT
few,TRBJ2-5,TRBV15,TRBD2,CATSRVGLAEGGETQYF,TGTGCCACCAGCAGAGTAGGACTAGCGGAGGGGGGAGAGACCCAGTACTTC
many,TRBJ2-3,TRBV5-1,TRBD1,CASSLEWGRGSDTQYF,TGCGCCAGCAGCTTGGAATGGGGCAGGGGGTCAGATACGCAGTATTTT
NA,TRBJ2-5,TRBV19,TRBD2,CASSVTSGGRETQYF,TGTGCCAGTAGTGTGACTAGCGGGGGGCGGGAGACCCAGTACTTC
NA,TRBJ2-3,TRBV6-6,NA,CASSTDGATDTQYF,TGTGCCAGCAGTACCGACGGGGCGACAGATACGCAGTATTTT
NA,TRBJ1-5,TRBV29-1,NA,CSGQANSNQPQHF,TGCAGCGGACAGGCTAATAGCAATCAGCCCCAGCATTTT
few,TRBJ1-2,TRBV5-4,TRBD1,CASSHRDRDNYGYTF,TGTGCCAGCAGCCACCGGGACAGGGATAACTATGGCTACACCTTC
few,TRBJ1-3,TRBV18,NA,CASSPVGGNTIYF,TGTGCCAGCTCACCTGTGGGTGGAAACACCATATATTTT
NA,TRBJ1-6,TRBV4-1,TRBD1,CASSQDSGTVGSPLHF,TGCGCCAGCAGCCAAGATAGCGGGACAGTGGGGTCACCCCTCCACTTT
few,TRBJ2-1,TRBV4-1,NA,CASSQALIGDEQFF,TGCGCCAGCAGTCAGGCCCTAATTGGCGATGAGCAGTTCTTC
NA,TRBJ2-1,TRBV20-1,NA,CSANGPGEQFF,TGCAGTGCTAACGGGCCCGGTGAGCAGTTCTTC
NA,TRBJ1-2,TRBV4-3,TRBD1,CASSQDPRQGAGGYTF,TGCGCCAGCAGCCAAGACCCCCGGCAGGGGGCAGGAGGCTACACCTTC
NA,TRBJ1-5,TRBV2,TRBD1,CASRRGLSNQPQHF,TGTGCCAGCAGGAGGGGGCTCAGCAATCAGCCCCAGCATTTT
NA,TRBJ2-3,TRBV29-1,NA,CSVPQGDTQYF,TGCAGCGTTCCACAGGGAGATACGCAGTATTTT
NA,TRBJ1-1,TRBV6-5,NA,CASSYGGAEAFF,TGTGCCAGCAGTTACGGAGGCGCTGAAGCTTTCTTT
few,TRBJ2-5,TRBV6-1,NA,CASGPRGGDQETQYF,TGTGCCAGCGGACCTCGGGGTGGGGACCAAGAGACCCAGTACTTC
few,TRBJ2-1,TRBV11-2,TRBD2,CASSSLAGNEQFF,TGTGCCAGCAGCTCCCTAGCGGGGAATGAGCAGTTCTTC
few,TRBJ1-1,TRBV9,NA,CASSAPWGGTEAFF,TGTGCCAGCAGCGCTCCATGGGGGGGCACTGAAGCTTTCTTT
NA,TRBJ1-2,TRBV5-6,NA,CASSLKGGYTF,TGTGCCAGCAGCTTGAAGGGTGGCTACACCTTC
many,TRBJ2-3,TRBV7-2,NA,CASSLSGTYTDTQYF,TGTGCCAGCAGCTTATCCGGGACATACACAGATACGCAGTATTTT
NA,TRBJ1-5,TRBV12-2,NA,CASRLESHGNQPQHF,TGTGCAAGTCGCTTAGAAAGCCACGGGAATCAGCCCCAGCATTTT
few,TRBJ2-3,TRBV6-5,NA,CASSYSIRDTQYF,TGTGCCAGCAGTTACTCGATTCGAGATACGCAGTATTTT
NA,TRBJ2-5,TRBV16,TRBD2,CASSLRRPGGETQYF,TGTGCCAGCAGCCTTCGCAGACCGGGAGGAGAGACCCAGTACTTC
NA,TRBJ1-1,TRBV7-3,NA,CASSYDGNTEAFF,TGTGCCAGCAGCTATGACGGTAACACTGAAGCTTTCTTT
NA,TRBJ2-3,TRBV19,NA,CASSSTPTSSDTQYF,TGTGCCAGTAGTTCCACACCTACTAGCTCAGATACGCAGTATTTT
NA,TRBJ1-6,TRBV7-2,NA,CASSPQTGQNSPLHF,TGTGCCAGCAGCCCTCAGACAGGACAGAATTCACCCCTCCACTTT
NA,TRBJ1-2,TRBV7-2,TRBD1,CASSLQADRGYTF,TGTGCCAGCAGCCTCCAGGCGGACAGGGGCTACACCTTC
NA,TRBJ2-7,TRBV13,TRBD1,CASSLGLGQGSYEQYF,TGTGCCAGCAGCTTAGGCCTGGGACAGGGTTCATACGAGCAGTACTTC
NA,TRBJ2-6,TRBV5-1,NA,CASSLSSGANVLTF,TGCGCCAGCAGCTTGTCTTCTGGGGCCAACGTCCTGACTTTC
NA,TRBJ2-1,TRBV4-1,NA,CASSQGGLRSYNEQFF,TGCGCCAGCAGCCAAGGGGGACTGCGCTCCTACAATGAGCAGTTCTTC
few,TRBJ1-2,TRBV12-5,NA,CASGLVGMEGYTF,TGTGCTAGTGGTTTGGTCGGCATGGAGGGCTACACCTTC
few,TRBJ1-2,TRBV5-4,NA,CASSLSGTTNYGYTF,TGTGCCAGCAGCTTGTCCGGGACTACTAACTATGGCTACACCTTC
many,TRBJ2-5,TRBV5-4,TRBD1,CASSQQGTETQYF,TGTGCCAGCAGCCAACAGGGGACGGAGACCCAGTACTTC
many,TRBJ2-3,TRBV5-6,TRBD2,CASSALLAGERTDTQYF,TGTGCCAGCAGCGCACTCCTAGCGGGGGAACGCACAGATACGCAGTATTTT
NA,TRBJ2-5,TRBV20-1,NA,CSASQGKTQYF,TGCAGTGCTAGTCAGGGGAAGACCCAGTACTTC
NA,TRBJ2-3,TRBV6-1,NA,CASSEHGLSTDTQYF,TGTGCCAGCAGTGAACACGGACTTAGCACAGATACGCAGTATTTT
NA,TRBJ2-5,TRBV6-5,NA,CASSYSSQGQETQYF,TGTGCCAGCAGTTACTCTTCTCAGGGCCAAGAGACCCAGTACTTC
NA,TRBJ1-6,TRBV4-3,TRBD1,CASSQGDRAIGSPLHF,TGCGCCAGCAGCCAAGGAGACAGGGCAATCGGTTCACCCCTCCACTTT